Listed here are 18 T cell receptor beta chains from one sample, sequenced in a study of control samples from healthy donors and cancer patients. Assay used: immunoSEQ multiplex PCR; TCRdb lists only in-frame clones, some missing. The sample contains around 15,000 clones, more than 75% of which appear only once. The sequenced material came from PBMCs. These receptors all stem from a woman in her 70s with colorectal cancer.

The J gene is TRBJ1-2, the V gene TRBV7-9; D unclear. Germline V gene lookup returns CDR1 SEHNR and CDR2 FQNEAQ (reference sequence). The CDR3 is 11 residues long. V gave up 1 base and J gave up 7 bases, with 4 bases separating them. CDR3 nucleotides: TGTGCCAGCAGCTTAGAGGGTGGCTACACCTTC. Translating it yields CASSLEGGYTF.

The J gene is TRBJ1-4, the V gene TRBV6-5, with 7 positions matching TRBD1. V dropped 7 bases and J dropped 6; count of bases not matched to a gene: 11. The CDR3 totals 15 residues. The germline V gene has CDR1 MNHEY and CDR2 SVGAGI. The CDR3 coding sequence is TGTGCCAGCAAGCGCGACAGGGACGGGTATGAAAAACTGTTTTTT. Residues: CASKRDRDGYEKLFF.

The chain couples TRBV5-4 to TRBJ2-3, with 8 bases fitting TRBD2. This CDR3 is 16 amino acids long. The V and J ends lost 4 bases and 4 bases, in that order; junction bases with no gene match: 11. Germline loops: CDR1 SGHNT, CDR2 YYREEE (reference sequence). CDR3 DNA: TGTGCCAGCAGCGAACGACTCGGGGGGGGCGCAGATACGCAGTATTTT. It specifies CASSERLGGGADTQYF.

The chain combines TRBV30 with TRBJ2-7, with 12 bases that match TRBD2. The germline CDR1 and CDR2 sequences are GTSNPN and SVGIG (reference sequence). Unmatched junction bases numbered 2, after V lost 4 bases and J lost 4 bases. The CDR3 extends over 13 amino acids. The CDR3 DNA reads as TGTGCCTGGACGGGGACTAGCGGGTACGAGCAGTACTTC. It yields the protein CAWTGTSGYEQYF.

The V call is TRBV5-4, the J call TRBJ1-3; D is possibly TRBD1 (6 bases). V was trimmed by 1 base and J by 3 bases, leaving 11 bases between them. CDR1 is SGHNT and CDR2 is YYREEE in the germline V gene (reference sequence). CDR3 length: 15 residues. The CDR3 loop is CASSLQGRGGNTIYF. In DNA form, the CDR3 reads TGTGCCAGCAGCTTGCAGGGGCGAGGTGGAAACACCATATATTTT.

V is TRBV4-3 and J is TRBJ1-3; perhaps TRBD1 as D (6 bases). The germline gives CDR1 LGHNA, CDR2 YSLEER. This CDR3 comprises 15 residues. The V gene lost 3 bases and the J gene lost 0 bases, with 9 bases spanning the gap. Here the CDR3 reads CASSQGTSSGNTIYF. Here the CDR3 DNA reads TGCGCCAGCAGCCAGGGGACAAGCTCTGGAAACACCATATATTTT.

A few counts support this clone. The J gene is TRBJ1-1, the V gene TRBV24-1, with D uncertain. V dropped 4 bases and J dropped 9 bases, with 8 bases sitting between them. CDR1 and CDR2 from the germline V gene are KGHDR and SFDVKD. The CDR3 runs to 11 residues. CDR3 loop: CATSDGVKAFF. DNA of the CDR3: TGTGCCACCAGTGACGGTGTCAAAGCTTTCTTT.

J is TRBJ2-5 and V is TRBV12-3 or TRBV12-4, with a weak D call TRBD1 (6 bases). V shed 6 bases and J shed 5 bases, with 10 bases lying between them. This CDR3 is 12 amino acids long. In DNA form, the CDR3 reads TGTGCCAGCAGGGGGGCAACTGAGACCCAGTACTTC. The encoded protein is CASRGATETQYF.

The rearrangement links TRBV4-2 to TRBJ2-4, with 10 positions matching TRBD2. Germline assignment: CDR1 LGHNA and CDR2 YNFKEQ. Trimming removed 0 bases from V and 11 bases from J; junction bases left unmatched: 4. The CDR3 runs 14 residues. The CDR3 DNA is TGTGCCAGCAGCCAAGAGACAGCGGGGGGGTTTCAGTACTTC. Protein: CASSQETAGGFQYF.

V and J are TRBV18 and TRBJ1-3; 7 positions match TRBD1. This CDR3 spans 15 amino acids. Germline CDR1 is KGHSH and CDR2 is LQKENI. V lost 3 bases, J lost 0 bases, and 2 bases stayed unmatched. Here the CDR3 reads CASSPGQISGNTIYF. CDR3 DNA sequence: TGTGCCAGCTCACCGGGACAGATCTCTGGAAACACCATATATTTT. The full variable domain, with the rest looked up from reference TRBV18 and TRBJ1-3, is NAGVMQNPRHLVRRRGQEARLRCSPMKGHSHVYWYRQLPEEGLKFMVYLQKENIIDESGMPKERFSAEFPKEGPSILRIQQVVRGDSAAYFCASSPGQISGNTIYFGEGSWLTVV.

This sequence joins TRBV15 and TRBJ1-2; D is unresolved. V was cut by 0 bases and J by 8 bases, with 13 bases left in between. This CDR3 contains 14 residues. Germline lookup yields CDR1 LNHNV and CDR2 YYDKDF (reference sequence). CDR3 sequence: CATSRDPSLRGYTF. The DNA for the CDR3 is TGTGCCACCAGCAGAGATCCTAGTTTACGGGGCTACACCTTC.

DNA of the CDR3: TGTGCCAGCAGCCCCGGACAGGCGGATACGCAGTATTTT. This translates into CASSPGQADTQYF. V is TRBV7-2 and J is TRBJ2-3; 7 nucleotides match TRBD1. J was trimmed by 6 bases and V by 5 bases; bases with no gene match: 5. The CDR3 spans 13 residues. Germline CDR1 and CDR2: SGHTA and FQGNSA.

The chain couples TRBV27 to TRBJ2-6; 8 bases match TRBD1. This CDR3 contains 20 residues. The germline V gene has CDR1 MNHEY and CDR2 SMNVEV (reference sequence). V shed 0 bases, J shed 0 bases, and the junction held 10 bases outside the gene matches. The CDR3 DNA is TGTGCCAGCAGTTTATCCTTTGGGGGACAGGCGTACTCTGGGGCCAACGTCCTGACTTTC. Amino acid sequence: CASSLSFGGQAYSGANVLTF.

The chain employs TRBV2 and TRBJ2-1, with no clear D. CDR3 length: 14 residues. V gave up 6 bases and J gave up 3 bases, with 12 bases separating them. Per germline, CDR1 SNHLY and CDR2 FYNNEI. The chain's CDR3 is CASRGTYDYNEQFF. CDR3 DNA: TGTGCCAGCAGAGGAACGTATGACTACAATGAGCAGTTCTTC.

As DNA, the CDR3 is TGTGCCAGCAGCGTAGATGGGCGGGTCGCCTACGAGCAGTACTTC. Encoded protein: CASSVDGRVAYEQYF. The rearrangement joins TRBV9 to TRBJ2-7; D is possibly TRBD2 (5 bases). V lost 0 bases to trimming and J lost 2 bases, with 12 bases between them. CDR3 length: 15 amino acids. Germline V gene sequence: CDR1 SGDLS, CDR2 YYNGEE.

The rearrangement links TRBV2 to TRBJ1-2; the D is unclear. Trimming stripped 7 bases from V and 6 bases from J, with 9 bases between. Germline V CDR1 and CDR2: SNHLY, FYNNEI. The CDR3 covers 11 residues. The CDR3 spells CASTRGDGYTF. CDR3 DNA: TGTGCCAGCACGCGGGGAGATGGCTACACCTTC.

The V and J genes are TRBV5-6 and TRBJ1-6; 8 bases agree with TRBD1. The J segment lost 5 bases and the V segment lost 4 bases, leaving 8 bases of the junction unmatched. Per the germline V gene, CDR1 is SGHDT and CDR2 is YYEEEE. The CDR3 runs to 16 residues. The CDR3 region is CASSPDRVGHNSPLHF. In DNA form, the CDR3 reads TGTGCCAGCAGCCCGGACAGGGTAGGCCATAATTCACCCCTCCACTTT.

As concerns this clone: In the same sample, other DNA sequences code for this CDR3. J is TRBJ1-1 and V is TRBV6-4; tentatively, D is TRBD1 (6 bases). This CDR3 region has 16 residues. V lost 2 bases, J lost 2 bases, and 15 bases lay in between. Germline V gene lookup returns CDR1 MRHNA and CDR2 SNTAGT. The CDR3: CASSDNGRRGNTEAFF. In DNA, the CDR3 is TGTGCCAGCAGTGACAACGGCCGCAGGGGAAACACTGAAGCTTTCTTT.